This T cell receptor beta chain was captured by sequencing in a study of CD8+ T cells in alopecia areata. Study-wide background: Skin from roughly 6-12-month-old C3H/HeJ graft donors with spontaneous alopecia went to approximately 6-10-week-old female C3H/HeJ mice.

A sort of pooled cutaneous lymph node cells used CD4, CD8alpha, NKG2D, NKG2ACE and other stains. The sample holds a few counts of this clone. The genes and germline here are from mouse. Read sequence stops 4 residues before the CDR3 end, and the germline J gene provides the missing end. cDNA reverse transcribed from extracted RNA served as the sequencing template. Method: immunoSEQ multiplex PCR; TCRdb's copy keeps in-frame clones and lacks some. The data show about 300,000 clones, with none appearing a single time. The V gene's germline CDR1 is LGHNA and CDR2 YNLKQL (reference sequence). There are 17 residues in the CDR3. Trimming removed 2 bases from V and 0 bases from J; junction bases left unmatched: 3.

This clonotype was obtained from a C3H/HeJ mouse with alopecia areata. Mouse MHC haplotype: H2-k. Sequencing was performed on CD4+ T cells sorted from a lymph node. This chain links TRBV5 with TRBJ2-2; 10 positions agree with TRBD2. The CDR3: CASSQPTGGANTGQLYF. CDR3 DNA, as far as it was read: TGTGCCAGCAGCCAACCCACTGGGGGGGCAAACACCGGG.